These 23 T cell receptor beta chains came from one sample sequenced in a study of T cells in localized non-small cell lung cancer. Sequencing was performed with immunoSEQ multiplex PCR; in TCRdb, only in-frame clones are kept and a portion is missing. This table has about 52,000 clones, 86% appearing once. The sample here was peripheral blood, taken before any cancer treatment. Receptors were obtained from a male donor older than 55 with stage III squamous cell lung carcinoma.

This clone appeared a single time. The chain has TRBV5-1 and TRBJ1-2; D is uncertain. Trimming shortened V by 0 bases and J by 4 bases, and 10 bases separated the two germline ends. Germline CDR1 SGHRS, CDR2 YFSETQ. This CDR3 is built from 14 residues. The CDR3 here is CASSLAPQFYGYTF. Written as DNA, the CDR3 is TGCGCCAGCAGCTTGGCCCCCCAGTTCTATGGCTACACCTTC.

This sequence joins TRBV18 and TRBJ2-7; 9 positions match TRBD1. The V gene end was trimmed by 10 bases and the J gene end by 1 base; junction bases not matched to a gene: 5. Germline CDR1 KGHSH, CDR2 LQKENI. CDR3 length: 13 residues. Here the CDR3 DNA reads TGTGCCACTCGTGGACAGGGGTCCTACGAGCAGTACTTC. Its translation: CATRGQGSYEQYF.

The V gene is TRBV6-5, the J gene TRBJ2-7, with 7 bases identical to TRBD1. Germline CDR1 reads MNHEY; CDR2 reads SVGAGI. After removal of 0 bases from V and 4 bases from J, the junction contained 6 bases not matched to a gene. This CDR3 has 15 amino acids. CDR3 amino acids: CASSYSGTASYEQYF. The CDR3 DNA follows: TGTGCCAGCAGTTACTCAGGGACAGCCTCTTACGAGCAGTACTTC.

The V call is TRBV4-1, the J call TRBJ1-2, with no clear D. Trimming stripped 0 bases from V and 8 bases from J, with 7 bases between. The CDR3 loop spans 12 amino acids. Looked up from germline, CDR1 is MGHRA and CDR2 is YSYEKL. In nucleotides, the CDR3 is TGCGCCAGCAGCCAAGAGGCAGGCGGCTACACCTTC. Translation: CASSQEAGGYTF.

The chain uses TRBV6-6 and TRBJ2-5; D possibly corresponds to TRBD2 (5 bases). The CDR3 contains 14 residues. Germline V lookup: CDR1 MNHNY, CDR2 SVGAGI (reference sequence). V lost 6 bases to trimming and J lost 5 bases, with 16 bases between them. CDR3 nucleotide sequence: TGTGCCAGCAGGCCTCTTCTAGCCGCGGAGACCCAGTACTTC. The encoded protein is CASRPLLAAETQYF.

This chain links TRBV5-4 with TRBJ2-5; D unresolved. The assigned J gene may be wrong: the sequence end matches TRBJ2-7 better. This CDR3 spans 13 amino acids. Germline V gives CDR1 SGHNT, CDR2 YYREEE (reference sequence). This CDR3 is CASSFSPSYEQYF. The DNA of the CDR3 is TGTGCCAGCAGCTTTTCCCCGTCCTACGAGCAGTACTTC.

The V and J genes are TRBV28 and TRBJ1-5, with 7 bases lining up with TRBD1. Germline V gives CDR1 MDHEN, CDR2 SYDVKM. The ends lost 3 bases at V and 2 bases at J; junction bases unmatched: 4. This CDR3 is 15 amino acids long. The CDR3, as DNA: TGTGCCAGCAGTTTCTCGACAGGGCGCAATCAGCCCCAGCATTTT. Protein: CASSFSTGRNQPQHF. Full variable domain (missing parts from reference TRBV28 and TRBJ1-5): DVKVTQSSRYLVKRTGEKVFLECVQDMDHENMFWYRQDPGLGLRLIYFSYDVKMKEKGDIPEGYSVSREKKERFSLILESASTNQTSMYLCASSFSTGRNQPQHFGDGTRLSIL.

This clone was seen just once. The chain joins TRBV19 to TRBJ1-4; no clear D gene. The germline gives CDR1 LNHDA, CDR2 SQIVND (reference sequence). Trimming took off 6 bases at V and 8 bases at J, with 13 bases between the two ends. CDR3 length: 13 residues. CDR3 DNA sequence: TGTGCCAGTAGGTATGGACCGAGCGAAAAACTGTTTTTT. This gives the protein CASRYGPSEKLFF.

This chain joins TRBV28 and TRBJ1-1; no reliable D call. The CDR3 runs to 14 residues. V shed 2 bases and J shed 8 bases, with 15 bases lying between them. Germline CDR1 and CDR2: MDHEN and SYDVKM. This chain's CDR3 is CASSLPTRVPEAFF. CDR3 in DNA: TGTGCCAGCAGTTTACCCACAAGAGTCCCCGAAGCTTTCTTT.

As for this clone: The identical CDR3 is also encoded by other nucleotide sequences in the sample. This chain connects TRBV9 to TRBJ2-2; D ambiguous. Between the trimmed V and J ends, which lost 0 bases and 5 bases, there was a span of 5 bases. The CDR3 length is 13 residues. CDR1 and CDR2 (germline): SGDLS, YYNGEE. The CDR3 sequence: CASSVGGTGELFF. The CDR3 coding sequence is TGTGCCAGCAGCGTAGGTGGGACCGGGGAGCTGTTTTTT.

This clone has a single count. The rearrangement links TRBV9 to TRBJ2-3; D ambiguous. Germline assignment: CDR1 SGDLS and CDR2 YYNGEE. The CDR3 loop spans 13 amino acids. V gave up 4 bases and J gave up 4 bases, with 10 bases separating them. CDR3 amino acids: CASSPIQADTQYF. Here the CDR3 DNA reads TGTGCCAGCAGCCCCATCCAAGCAGATACGCAGTATTTT.

V and J are TRBV6-5 and TRBJ1-5, with a weak D call TRBD1 (6 bases). Germline V gene data show CDR1 as MNHEY and CDR2 as SVGAGI. Deletions cut 6 bases from V and 3 bases from J, with 15 bases between. The CDR3 extends over 15 amino acids. The CDR3 here is CASRRGGADNQPQHF. The CDR3 DNA is TGTGCCAGCAGAAGGGGGGGAGCGGACAATCAGCCCCAGCATTTT.

The chain recombines TRBV11-3 with TRBJ2-1; perhaps TRBD2 as D (7 bases). CDR1 and CDR2 from the germline V gene are SGHNT and YENEEA. The germline V and J ends were trimmed by 3 bases and 6 bases, with 21 bases remaining between them. The CDR3 sequence is 17 residues long. CDR3 coding DNA: TGTGCCAGCAGCTTGGGGGAGGGCAGGCCGGGGGCCAATGAGCAGTTCTTC. Translating gives CASSLGEGRPGANEQFF. The full variable domain, completed using reference TRBV11-3 and TRBJ2-1, is EAGVVQSPRYKIIEKKQPVAFWCNPISGHNTLYWYLQNLGQGPELLIRYENEEAVDDSQLPKDRFSAERLKGVDSTLKIQPAELGDSAVYLCASSLGEGRPGANEQFFGPGTRLTVL.

CDR3 nucleotides: TGTGCCAGCAGCTGGGGACAGCCCATGAACACTGAAGCTTTCTTT. It translates to CASSWGQPMNTEAFF. V gene TRBV5-4 combines with J gene TRBJ1-1; the match to TRBD1 covers 7 bases. CDR1 is SGHNT and CDR2 is YYREEE in the germline V gene (reference sequence). V was clipped by 3 bases and J by 0 bases; unmatched bases: 5. This CDR3 has 15 amino acids.

This sequence joins TRBV5-1 and TRBJ1-2; TRBD1 agrees at 10 bases. This CDR3 comprises 15 residues. The germline V gene has CDR1 SGHRS and CDR2 YFSETQ. V lost 8 bases and J lost 4; bases outside the gene matches: 11. CDR3 in DNA: TGCGCCAGTGGGCCGGGACAGGGGAAAACCTATGGCTACACCTTC. This sequence encodes CASGPGQGKTYGYTF.

This clone was picked up one time. The rearrangement joins TRBV7-6 to TRBJ1-4; no firm D call. V gave up 4 bases and J gave up 12 bases, with 12 bases separating them. CDR1 and CDR2 (germline): SGHVS, FNYEAQ. The CDR3 contains 12 residues. Here the CDR3 reads CASSSQGLELFF. In DNA, the CDR3 is TGTGCCAGCAGCTCCCAAGGGTTGGAACTGTTTTTT.

V usage is TRBV5-1 and J usage is TRBJ2-1, with 15 bases aligning to TRBD2. V trimming: 2 bases; J trimming: 4 bases; junction bases outside the gene matches: 7. Looked up from germline, CDR1 is SGHRS and CDR2 is YFSETQ. The CDR3 length is 18 residues. As DNA, the CDR3 is TGCGCCAGCAGCTTTTTAGGGACTAGCGGGGGGATTTACAATGAGCAGTTCTTC. As protein: CASSFLGTSGGIYNEQFF.

The V and J genes are TRBV4-2 and TRBJ2-1; D not certain. The CDR3 runs to 13 residues. Per germline, CDR1 LGHNA and CDR2 YNFKEQ. V lost 0 bases to trimming and J lost 8 bases, with 8 bases between them. The CDR3: CASSQDGLDEQFF. The CDR3, as DNA: TGTGCCAGCAGCCAAGACGGCCTTGATGAGCAGTTCTTC.

As DNA, the CDR3 is TGTGCCAGTAGCCTCCGGAGACTAGCGGGGGGGCGGGATACGCAGTATTTT. It is translated as CASSLRRLAGGRDTQYF. This chain joins TRBV19 and TRBJ2-3, with TRBD2 identical over 14 bases. The CDR3 runs 17 residues. V was pared by 6 bases and J by 6 bases, with 11 bases of the junction left unmatched. Germline V gene data show CDR1 as LNHDA and CDR2 as SQIVND (reference sequence).

The chain joins TRBV7-9 to TRBJ2-3; D is perhaps TRBD1 or TRBD2 (5 bases each). V lost 5 bases and J 0 bases, leaving 12 bases between the germline ends. Germline V gene data show CDR1 as SEHNR and CDR2 as FQNEAQ (reference sequence). CDR3 size: 15 residues. CDR3: CASSPGSGSTDTQYF. DNA for the CDR3: TGTGCCAGCAGCCCAGGGAGCGGAAGCACAGATACGCAGTATTTT.

There are many counts of this clone. The chain combines TRBV18 with TRBJ2-5, with a possible D match to TRBD2 (7 bases). This CDR3 region has 17 residues. CDR1 is KGHSH, CDR2 LQKENI, per germline. V gave up 3 bases and J gave up 4 bases, with 21 bases separating them. The CDR3 DNA reads as TGTGCCAGCTCACCCCCTACGGGGGGCGCAGTAGGAGAGACCCAGTACTTC. This translates into CASSPPTGGAVGETQYF.

The gene calls are TRBV5-4 and TRBJ2-7; a possible D gene is TRBD2 (5 bases). The CDR3 spans 15 residues. Trimming stripped 2 bases from V and 3 bases from J, with 15 bases between. Germline V lookup: CDR1 SGHNT, CDR2 YYREEE (reference sequence). CDR3 residues: CASSFMLSGDYEQYF. The CDR3 region has the DNA TGTGCCAGCAGCTTTATGCTCTCCGGGGACTACGAGCAGTACTTC.

The rearrangement joins TRBV7-3 to TRBJ2-1, with 7 positions matching TRBD1. Per germline, CDR1 SGHTA and CDR2 FQGTGA. The CDR3 is made up of 13 amino acids. Trimming cost V 3 bases and J 8 bases; bases outside gene matches: 4. The CDR3 here is CASSFDRVDEQFF. In DNA form, the CDR3 reads TGTGCCAGCAGCTTCGACAGGGTCGATGAGCAGTTCTTC.